What follows is one T cell receptor beta chain and its context. This record comes from a study of T cell responses to AZD1222 COVID-19 vaccine. Produced via immunoSEQ multiplex PCR; TCRdb's table is partial and in-frame only. Found here are fewer than 120,000 clones, 88% of them singletons; the top ten hold 1.6%. CDR3 size: 13 residues. Germline CDR1 and CDR2: SQVTM and ANQGSEA. Trimming left V 6 bases short and J 1 base short, with 12 bases between. The chain links TRBV29-1 to TRBJ1-1; D call uncertain. The clonotype originates from an adult in good health. Material: peripheral blood, obtained on day 0 of AZD1222 vaccination. CDR3 sequence (DNA): TGCAGCGTCCCCGGCAGCCCGAACACTGAAGCTTTCTTT. Its protein is CSVPGSPNTEAFF.